Shown below are 8 T cell receptor beta chains from a single sample sequenced in a study of tumor-infiltrating lymphocytes in localized non-small cell lung cancer. Method: immunoSEQ multiplex PCR; TCRdb's copy keeps in-frame clones and lacks some. The profile covers under 15,000 clones, with just over 85% appearing a single time and about 9.1% taken by the ten largest. The sample taken for sequencing was lung tumor tissue. The receptors here all came from a human donor with non-small cell lung cancer.

The chain combines TRBV10-3 with TRBJ2-1; 7 nucleotides align to TRBD1. Germline CDR1 and CDR2: ENHRY and SYGVKD. The CDR3 runs 17 residues. Trimming removed 5 bases from V and 5 bases from J; junction bases left unmatched: 15. CDR3 in amino acids: CAISSSDRDRRNNEQFF. The CDR3 bases are TGTGCCATCAGTAGCTCCGATCGGGACAGAAGAAACAATGAGCAGTTCTTC.

The chain recombines TRBV5-5 with TRBJ2-3; D is uncertain. The germline V gene encodes CDR1 SGHKS and CDR2 YYEKEE (reference sequence). V lost 2 bases and J lost 8, with 12 bases in between. The CDR3 contains 13 residues. The CDR3 reads CASSFKAPGTQYF. In DNA form, the CDR3 reads TGTGCCAGCAGCTTCAAGGCCCCGGGTACGCAGTATTTT.

The DNA for the CDR3 is TGTGCCAGCAGCCCCACCGGGACAATGTACAATGAGCAGTTCTTC. It yields the protein CASSPTGTMYNEQFF. The J gene is TRBJ2-1, the V gene TRBV5-5; possibly TRBD1 for D (6 bases). V lost 4 bases, J lost 4 bases, and 15 bases lay in between. Germline V gives CDR1 SGHKS, CDR2 YYEKEE (reference sequence). The CDR3 totals 15 residues. Combining the CDR3 with reference TRBV5-5 and TRBJ2-1 gives the whole variable domain DAGVTQSPTHLIKTRGQQVTLRCSPISGHKSVSWYQQVLGQGPQFIFQYYEKEERGRGNFPDRFSARQFPNYSSELNVNALLLGDSALYLCASSPTGTMYNEQFFGPGTRLTVL.

This clone was found a few times. This rearrangement joins TRBV6-5 to TRBJ1-2; weak D call: TRBD1 (5 bases). Per the germline V gene, CDR1 is MNHEY and CDR2 is SVGAGI. V was pared by 8 bases and J by 8 bases, with 15 bases between. This CDR3 region has 12 residues. CDR3 residues: CASRGEGGGYTF. The CDR3 DNA follows: TGTGCCAGCCGGGGCGAGGGAGGAGGCTACACCTTC.

The chain links TRBV10-3 to TRBJ1-1; no reliable D call. This CDR3 is 12 amino acids long. The germline V gene encodes CDR1 ENHRY and CDR2 SYGVKD. V was clipped by 6 bases and J by 6 bases, with 11 bases between them. The CDR3 DNA is TGTGCCATCAGCGTTACAGAATCTGAAGCTTTCTTT. Translation: CAISVTESEAFF.

This chain connects TRBV29-1 to TRBJ2-1, with unresolved D. Germline V gives CDR1 SQVTM, CDR2 ANQGSEA. Trimming took off 4 bases at V and 2 bases at J, with 9 bases between the two ends. CDR3 length: 13 amino acids. The CDR3 region is CSVGSYPYNEQFF. Here the CDR3 DNA reads TGCAGCGTTGGGTCATACCCCTACAATGAGCAGTTCTTC.

This clone was counted once. V usage is TRBV29-1 and J usage is TRBJ2-5; 7 nucleotides match TRBD1. CDR1 and CDR2 (germline): SQVTM, ANQGSEA. Trimming at V came to 5 bases and at J to 4 bases, leaving 1 base not matched to a gene. This CDR3 has 11 amino acids. CDR3 nucleotide sequence: TGCAGCGTTCACAGGGGAGAGACCCAGTACTTC. It translates to CSVHRGETQYF.

The V and J genes are TRBV11-2 and TRBJ2-4, with 13 bases fitting TRBD2. V shed 0 bases, J shed 1 base, and the junction held 3 bases outside the gene matches. In germline, CDR1 is SGHAT, CDR2 FQNNGV. The CDR3 is 18 amino acids. The CDR3 region has the DNA TGTGCCAGCAGCTTAGACACTAGCGGGAGGGCCGCCAAAAACATTCAGTACTTC. Translation gives CASSLDTSGRAAKNIQYF.